This T cell receptor (beta chain) appears in the sequencing data of a study of T cell changes during pregnancy in multiple sclerosis. Germline V gene data show CDR1 as GTSNPN and CDR2 as SVGIG (reference sequence). V lost 0 bases to trimming and J lost 4 bases; unmatched junction nucleotides: 6. The CDR3 extends over 15 amino acids. Sequencing used immunoSEQ multiplex PCR; TCRdb keeps in-frame clones, though not all of them. The repertoire has about 57,000 clones, 85% to 95% of them found once; the top ten carry 0.74%. The gene calls are TRBV30 and TRBJ1-3; TRBD1 aligns across 7 bases. The starting material was CD4+ T cells from peripheral blood mononuclear cells, obtained in the third trimester of pregnancy. The sequence was obtained from a female donor with multiple sclerosis, enrolled in a pregnancy study. The CDR3, as DNA: TGTGCCTGGAGTGTACAGGGGACTTCAGGAAACACCATATATTTT. Its protein is CAWSVQGTSGNTIYF.